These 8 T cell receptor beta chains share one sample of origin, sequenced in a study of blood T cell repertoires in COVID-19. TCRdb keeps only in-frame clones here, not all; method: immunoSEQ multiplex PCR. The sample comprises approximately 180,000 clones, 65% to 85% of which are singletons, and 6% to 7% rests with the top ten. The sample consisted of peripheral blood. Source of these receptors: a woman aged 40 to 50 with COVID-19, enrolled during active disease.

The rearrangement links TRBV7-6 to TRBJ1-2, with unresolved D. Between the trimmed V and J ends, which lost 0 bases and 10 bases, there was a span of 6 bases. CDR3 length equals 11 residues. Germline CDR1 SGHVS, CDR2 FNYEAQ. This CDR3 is CASSLAGDYTF. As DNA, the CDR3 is TGTGCCAGCAGCTTAGCCGGTGACTACACCTTC.

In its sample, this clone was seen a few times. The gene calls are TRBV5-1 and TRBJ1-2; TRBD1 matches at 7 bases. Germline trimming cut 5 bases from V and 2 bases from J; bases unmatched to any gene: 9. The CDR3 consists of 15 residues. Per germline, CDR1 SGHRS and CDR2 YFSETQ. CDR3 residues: CASSSAGQENYGYTF. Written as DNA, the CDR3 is TGCGCCAGCAGTTCGGCTGGACAGGAGAACTATGGCTACACCTTC.

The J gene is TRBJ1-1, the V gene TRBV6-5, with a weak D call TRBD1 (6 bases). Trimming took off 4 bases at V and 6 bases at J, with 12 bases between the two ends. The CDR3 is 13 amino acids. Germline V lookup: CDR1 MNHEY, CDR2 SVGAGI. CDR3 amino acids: CASSSTGLSEAFF. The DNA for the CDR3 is TGTGCCAGCAGTTCCACAGGGCTCTCTGAAGCTTTCTTT.

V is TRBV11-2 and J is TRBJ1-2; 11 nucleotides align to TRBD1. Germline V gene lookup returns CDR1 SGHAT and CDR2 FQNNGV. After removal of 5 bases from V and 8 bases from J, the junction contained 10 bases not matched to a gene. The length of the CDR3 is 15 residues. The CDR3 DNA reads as TGTGCCAGCAGCCCCCAGAGGACAGGGGGCGTGGGCTACACCTTC. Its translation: CASSPQRTGGVGYTF.

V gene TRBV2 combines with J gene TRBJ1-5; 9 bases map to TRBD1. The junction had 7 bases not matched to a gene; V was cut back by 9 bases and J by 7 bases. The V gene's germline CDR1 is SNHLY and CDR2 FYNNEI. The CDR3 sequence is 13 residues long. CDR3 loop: CASGTGSGQPQHF. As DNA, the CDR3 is TGTGCCAGTGGGACAGGGAGCGGCCAGCCCCAGCATTTT.

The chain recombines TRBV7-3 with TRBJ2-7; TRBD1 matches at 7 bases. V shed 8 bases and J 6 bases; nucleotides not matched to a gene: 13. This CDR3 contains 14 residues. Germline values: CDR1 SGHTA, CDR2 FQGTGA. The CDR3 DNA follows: TGTGCCAGCCTGTCCCGAGGGGGCCCTAGCGAGCAGTACTTC. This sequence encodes CASLSRGGPSEQYF.

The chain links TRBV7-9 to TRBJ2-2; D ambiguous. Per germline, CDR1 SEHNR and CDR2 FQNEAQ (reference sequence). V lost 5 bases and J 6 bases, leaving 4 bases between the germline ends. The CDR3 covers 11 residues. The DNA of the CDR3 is TGTGCCAGCAGCCTGTCCGGGGAGCTGTTTTTT. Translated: CASSLSGELFF.

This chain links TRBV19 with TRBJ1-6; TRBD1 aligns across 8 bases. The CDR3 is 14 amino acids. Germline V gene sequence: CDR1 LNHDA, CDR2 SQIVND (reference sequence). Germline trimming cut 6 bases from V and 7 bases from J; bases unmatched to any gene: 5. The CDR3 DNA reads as TGTGCCAGTAGACCGGGACAGGTGAATTCACCCCTCCACTTT. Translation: CASRPGQVNSPLHF.